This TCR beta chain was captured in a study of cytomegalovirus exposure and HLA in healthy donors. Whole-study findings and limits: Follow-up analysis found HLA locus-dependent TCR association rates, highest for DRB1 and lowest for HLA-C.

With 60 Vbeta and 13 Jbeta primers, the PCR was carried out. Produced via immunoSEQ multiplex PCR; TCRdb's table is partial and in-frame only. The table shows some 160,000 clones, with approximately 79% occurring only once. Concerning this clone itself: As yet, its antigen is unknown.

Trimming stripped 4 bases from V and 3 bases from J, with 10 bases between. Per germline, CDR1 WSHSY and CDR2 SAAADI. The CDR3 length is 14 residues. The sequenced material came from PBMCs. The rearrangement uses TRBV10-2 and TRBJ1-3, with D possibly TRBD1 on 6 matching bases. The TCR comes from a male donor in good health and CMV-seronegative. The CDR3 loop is CASSGAGVGNTIYF. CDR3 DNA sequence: TGCGCCAGCAGTGGGGCAGGGGTTGGAAACACCATATATTTT.